This TCR beta chain appears in the sequencing data of a study of cytomegalovirus exposure and HLA in healthy donors (dated by TCRdb to the late 2010s). At the level of the whole study: According to an earlier analysis of 550 to 750 of the donors, 200 million or so T cells yielded 117 million unique TCR beta sequences and less than 300 Gb of sequence data. An early release covering over 500 HLA-typed donors comprised 250 to 350 gigabases of sequencing data and roughly 85 million unique TCR sequences. Of the 300 to 450 genotyped donors, 65% to 90% were placed in the genetic ancestry cluster associated with self-reported Caucasian donors. The study aimed to test whether cataloging public T cell receptors could reveal signatures of past pathogen exposure. Using immunosequencing, the study profiled T cell repertoires from fewer than 700 subjects and related those repertoires to cytomegalovirus serostatus. Besides the first cohort of some 670 subjects, a separate validation cohort made up of 120 different subjects was used. High-throughput TCR immunosequencing, statistical association of individual TCRs with disease status, and machine learning were combined to predict cytomegalovirus infection status. A later analysis re-analyzed previously published TCR beta repertoires from 666 donors and added high-resolution HLA genotyping to study TCR occurrence patterns. The later analysis used no new phenotypic data to find candidate immune exposures, relying instead on TCR beta sequences and their occurrence across donors. In an earlier analysis of 587 of the donors, high-throughput TCR beta sequencing was used to judge whether each TCR beta V gene segment behaved as functional or pseudogenic. Alongside the repertoire data, information on donor age, sex, ethnicity and CMV serostatus was compiled. A later genetic analysis used genome-wide SNP genotypes for about 60% of the roughly 670 donors, treating that subset as a discovery cohort. All discovery cohort repertoires had been generated using a single sequencing platform. Class I and class II HLA loci were covered by the typing at four-digit resolution. Typing coverage differed by locus: A, B, C, DRB1 and DQB1 were typed in about 620-640 donors, DQA1 in around 500, DPA1 in roughly 590, and DPB1 in roughly 450. Because of strong linkage in the cohort, four or five DR-DQ haplotypes were treated as single units for association and clustering. Across about 380 genotyped donors of the cohort, an average of roughly 230,000 unique TCR beta nucleotide sequences per donor were sequenced, and roughly 17% of those sequences were non-productive.

Receptors were amplified or captured by the immunoSEQ multiplex PCR assay. For the multiplex PCR, a mixture combining 60 forward primers for TCR Vbeta segments and 13 reverse primers for TCR Jbeta segments was used. The CDR3 region of rearranged TCR beta genes was amplified from genomic DNA by a multiplex PCR assay. On the Illumina HiSeq System, the amplified TCR beta libraries were sequenced as 87-base-pair reads. The study's own analysis went as follows. In a later analysis, tens of millions of unique TCR beta chains were counted across the 690 or so repertoires, and around 11 million of these chains were shared by at least two donors. Raw reads were error-corrected and collapsed into unique sequences by a nearest-neighbor algorithm in which closely related sequences were merged to remove PCR and sequencing errors. Alignment of CDR3 sequences to IMGT reference sequences was used to assign V, D and J gene segments. For a sequence to be retained, a match of at least six nucleotides was required to both a V gene segment and a J gene segment. Rearrangements were called productive when the CDR3 lacked stop codons and stayed in frame with V and J; all others were non-productive. CDR3 was defined by IMGT convention, running from the second conserved V-encoded cysteine to the conserved J-encoded phenylalanine. The earlier analysis of about 640 of the donors excluded any sequence lacking an unambiguous match to a single V gene segment. In an earlier analysis of 587 of the donors, V segments were called functional above 56.7% productive rearrangements and were called segregating when the between-donor standard deviation exceeded 5%. A statistical classification framework was built for diagnosing cytomegalovirus status from the catalog of TCR beta chain sequences. In a later analysis, TCR nucleotide sequences were compared against IMGT/GENE-DB human TR gene sequences so that V and J genes could be assigned. Using the TCRdist pipeline, a later analysis assigned CDR3 sequences along with most-parsimonious VDJ recombination scenarios. In a later analysis, each TCR beta chain was defined by its CDR3 amino acid sequence together with its V-gene family, and reads lacking a unique V-gene family were excluded. In a later analysis, 550 to 650 highly shared, low-generation-probability nucleotide sequences were removed to address suspected cross-contamination and a sequencing artifact. A later analysis calculated a clonal expansion index for each public chain from normalized within-repertoire ranks of inferred template counts. Generation probabilities in a later analysis came from a VDJ recombination model fitted to out-of-frame rearrangements, and those results were checked against IGoR. A later analysis scored TCR-TCR, TCR-HLA and TCR-CMV co-occurrence with hypergeometric tests, applying a repertoire-size bias correction to TCR pairs. To estimate false discovery rates, a later analysis permuted the HLA or CMV assignments 20 times. In a later analysis, co-occurring TCRs were grouped using DBSCAN, and TCRdist sequence similarity was added for clustering within HLA-allele-positive subsets. Co-occurrence clustering excluded repertoires with fewer than 30,000 or more than 120,000 public chains, plus five with anomalous nucleotide sharing. As stored in TCRdb, this immuneACCESS dataset retains in-frame rearrangements with V and J assigned. A fraction of the clones does not appear; measured against another copy, unresolved V genes explain less than half of the discrepancy, and the remainder lacks a known reason. V and J calls and clone size follow that table, whereas D and trimming were derived from the DNA. The sample table gives approximately 100,000 clones. Of the sample, around 3.5% is held by the ten largest clones.

The cohort comprised some 730 healthy bone marrow donors. Cohort members were all nominally healthy when sampled, although unrecorded immune exposures were likely present. The donor tested CMV seronegative, placing the donor among the 350 to 400 seronegative members of the cohort. Each donor provided a peripheral blood sample, and peripheral blood mononuclear cells were used for TCR beta sequencing. Genomic DNA extraction from the blood cell samples was performed with the Qiagen DNeasy Blood Extraction Kit. V gives up 2 bases and J gives up 0 bases, and the segment between their germline ends measures 5 bases. There are 14 amino acids in the CDR3, from cysteine to phenylalanine inclusive. Only the CDR3 DNA stays, 42 bases, in frame from base 1. According to the germline V gene (reference sequence), CDR1 reads GTSNPN and CDR2 reads SVGIG. Overall results and qualifications from the work: The classifier was reported to diagnose cytomegalovirus status with high specificity and sensitivity in both the original cohort and the validation cohort. In vitro tests confirmed that three of the cytomegalovirus-associated TCR beta chains recognize cytomegalovirus antigens. CMV serostatus was the only immune exposure information available for the cohort. An earlier analysis of some 560 of the donors showed that most TCR beta V segments appeared in productive rearrangements either about 87% or about 30% of the time, which broadly matched IMGT annotations. It was suggested by the authors that the approach could potentially be generalized to other disease states and immunological phenotypes. In a later genetic analysis, fewer N-insertions in productive TCRs were reported among donors in an Asian-associated ancestry cluster than the roughly 700-donor mean. The earlier analysis of 587 of the donors excluded over 15 rarely observed V segments, including chromosome 9 orphons, because counts were too low. Most TCR sequences were seen in very few donors, while some public TCRs were found in many individuals. When HLA alleles, especially DR and DQ, strongly co-occurred, attributing TCR associations to individual alleles was difficult. According to a later analysis, TCR association rates differed among HLA loci, with DRB1 alleles showing the most associated TCRs and HLA-C alleles showing the fewest. Correlated functional status among segregating V segments might reflect linkage disequilibrium, but an unknown experimental factor could not be ruled out. A further reported finding was that TCR beta sequences accurately predicted the HLA-A and HLA-B alleles for most subjects in the first cohort. According to a later analysis, most CMV-associated TCR beta chains appeared to be HLA-restricted, and the HLA associations seemed to be driven largely by CMV exposure. Because some donors lacked HLA typing at each locus, the association tests relied only on the typed subset. The study gave a list of 150 to 200 TCR beta chains associated with cytomegalovirus. A later analysis associated 17,000 or so TCR beta sequences with specific HLA alleles at a false discovery rate of 0.05. A later analysis found that HLA-associated TCR beta chains were more clonally expanded and had lower generation probabilities than equally common non-associated chains. Sequencing depth was assumed to be roughly uniform across donors in the presence/absence analyses, though that assumption may not hold. In a later genetic analysis, a missense DCLRE1C variant was associated with V-gene and J-gene trimming of TCR beta chains, and the association was replicated in an independent cohort. A cluster of highly shared sequence variants was judged likely to be a technical artifact of the sequencing pipeline. Only TCR beta chains were sequenced in this cohort, and the absence of alpha or paired-chain data limited detectable features. Several of the top co-occurrence clusters appeared to be linked to parvovirus B19, influenza, CMV and Epstein-Barr virus, according to a later analysis. Some IMGT-functional V segments, including TRBV6-2 and TRBV6-3, could not be told apart with the 87-base-pair reads, so those segments were excluded.

To note about this clone: Its antigen is currently not known.

This TCR derives from a middle-aged man in good health and CMV-seronegative. The V gene is TRBV30 and the J gene is TRBJ2-6; no D gene is confidently identified. What was sequenced was PBMCs. The bases are TGTGCCTGGAGTTTTTACTCTGGGGCCAACGTCCTGACTTTC. This yields the protein CAWSFYSGANVLTF.